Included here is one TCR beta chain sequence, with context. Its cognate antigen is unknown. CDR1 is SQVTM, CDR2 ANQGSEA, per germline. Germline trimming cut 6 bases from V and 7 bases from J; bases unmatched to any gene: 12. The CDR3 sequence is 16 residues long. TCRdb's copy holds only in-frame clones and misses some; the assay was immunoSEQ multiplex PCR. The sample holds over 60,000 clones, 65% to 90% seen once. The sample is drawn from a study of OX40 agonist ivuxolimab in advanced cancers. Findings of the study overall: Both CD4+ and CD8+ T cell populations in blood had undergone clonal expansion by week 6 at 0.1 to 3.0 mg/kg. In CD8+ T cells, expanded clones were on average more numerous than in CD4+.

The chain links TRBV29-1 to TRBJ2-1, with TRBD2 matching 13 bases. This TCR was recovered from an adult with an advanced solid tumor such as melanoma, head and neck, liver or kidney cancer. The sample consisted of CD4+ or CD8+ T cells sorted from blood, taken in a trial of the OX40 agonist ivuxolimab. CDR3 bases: TGCAGCGTCGCACTAGCGGGGGGGCGTTTTTATAATGAGCAGTTCTTC. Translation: CSVALAGGRFYNEQFF.